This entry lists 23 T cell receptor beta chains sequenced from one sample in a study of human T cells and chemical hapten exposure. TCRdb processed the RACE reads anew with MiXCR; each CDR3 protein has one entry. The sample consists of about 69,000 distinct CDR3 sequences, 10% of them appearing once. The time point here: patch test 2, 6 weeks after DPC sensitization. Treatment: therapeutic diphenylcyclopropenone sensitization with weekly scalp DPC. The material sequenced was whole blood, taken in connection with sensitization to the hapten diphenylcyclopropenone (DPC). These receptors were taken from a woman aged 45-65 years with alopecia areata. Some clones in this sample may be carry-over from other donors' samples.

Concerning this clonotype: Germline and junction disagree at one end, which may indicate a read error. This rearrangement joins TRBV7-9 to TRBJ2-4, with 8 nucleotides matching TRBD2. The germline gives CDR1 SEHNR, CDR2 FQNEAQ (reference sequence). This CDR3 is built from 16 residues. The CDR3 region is CASSLALGLAQNIQYF. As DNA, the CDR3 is TGTGCCAGCAGCCTCGCCTTAGGACTAGCCCAAAACATTCAGTACTTC. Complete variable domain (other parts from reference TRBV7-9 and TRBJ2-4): DTGVSQNPRHKITKRGQNVTFRCDPISEHNRLYWYRQTLGQGPEFLTYFQNEAQLEKSRLLSDRFSAERPKGSFSTLEIQRTEQGDSAMYLCASSLALGLAQNIQYFGAGTRLSVL.

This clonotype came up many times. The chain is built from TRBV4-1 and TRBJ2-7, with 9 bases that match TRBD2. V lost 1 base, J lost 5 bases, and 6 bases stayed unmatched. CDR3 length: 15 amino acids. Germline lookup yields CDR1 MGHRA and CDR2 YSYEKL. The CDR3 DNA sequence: TGCGCCAGCAGCCAAGTTAGCGGGAGTGGGAACGAGCAGTACTTC. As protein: CASSQVSGSGNEQYF.

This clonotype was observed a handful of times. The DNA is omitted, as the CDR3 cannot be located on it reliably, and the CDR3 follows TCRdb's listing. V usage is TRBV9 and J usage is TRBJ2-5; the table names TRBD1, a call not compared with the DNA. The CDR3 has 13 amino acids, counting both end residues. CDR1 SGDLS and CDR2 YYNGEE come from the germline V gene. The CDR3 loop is CASSVGPGETQYF.

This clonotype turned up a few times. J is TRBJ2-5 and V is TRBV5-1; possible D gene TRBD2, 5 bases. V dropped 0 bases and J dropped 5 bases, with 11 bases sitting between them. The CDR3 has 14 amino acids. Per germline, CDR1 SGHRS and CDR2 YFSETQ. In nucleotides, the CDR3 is TGCGCCAGCAGCTTGGCCGTGAGGGAGGAGACCCAGTACTTC. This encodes CASSLAVREETQYF.

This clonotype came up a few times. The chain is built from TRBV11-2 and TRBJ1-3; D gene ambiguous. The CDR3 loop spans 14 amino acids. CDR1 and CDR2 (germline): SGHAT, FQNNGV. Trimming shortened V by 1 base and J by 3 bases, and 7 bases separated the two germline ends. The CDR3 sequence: CASSLAVIGNTIYF. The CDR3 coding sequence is TGTGCCAGCAGCTTAGCTGTGATTGGAAACACCATATATTTT.

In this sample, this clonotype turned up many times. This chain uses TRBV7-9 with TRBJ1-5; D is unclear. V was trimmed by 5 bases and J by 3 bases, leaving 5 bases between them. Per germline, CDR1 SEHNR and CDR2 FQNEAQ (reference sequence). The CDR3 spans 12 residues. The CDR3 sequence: CASSQDNQPQHF. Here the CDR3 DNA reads TGTGCCAGCAGCCAAGACAATCAGCCCCAGCATTTT. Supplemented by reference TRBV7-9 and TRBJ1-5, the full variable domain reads DTGVSQNPRHKITKRGQNVTFRCDPISEHNRLYWYRQTLGQGPEFLTYFQNEAQLEKSRLLSDRFSAERPKGSFSTLEIQRTEQGDSAMYLCASSQDNQPQHFGDGTRLSIL.

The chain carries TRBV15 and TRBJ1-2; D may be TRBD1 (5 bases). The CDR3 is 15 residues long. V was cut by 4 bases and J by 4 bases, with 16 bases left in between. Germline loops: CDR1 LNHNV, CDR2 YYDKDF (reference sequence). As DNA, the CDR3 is TGTGCCACCAGCAAACCGGGACTTCAGTCCTATGGCTACACCTTC. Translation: CATSKPGLQSYGYTF.

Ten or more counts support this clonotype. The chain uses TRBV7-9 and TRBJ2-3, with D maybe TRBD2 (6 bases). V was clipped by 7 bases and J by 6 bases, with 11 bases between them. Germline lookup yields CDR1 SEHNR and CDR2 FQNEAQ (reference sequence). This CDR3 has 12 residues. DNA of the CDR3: TGTGCCAGCACCGGGAGAGCTGATACGCAGTATTTT. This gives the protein CASTGRADTQYF. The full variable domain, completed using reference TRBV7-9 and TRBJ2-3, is DTGVSQNPRHKITKRGQNVTFRCDPISEHNRLYWYRQTLGQGPEFLTYFQNEAQLEKSRLLSDRFSAERPKGSFSTLEIQRTEQGDSAMYLCASTGRADTQYFGPGTRLTVL.

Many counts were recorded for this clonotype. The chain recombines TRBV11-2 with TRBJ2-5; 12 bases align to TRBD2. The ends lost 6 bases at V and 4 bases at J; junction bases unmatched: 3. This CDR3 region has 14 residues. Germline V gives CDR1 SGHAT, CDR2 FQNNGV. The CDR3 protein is CASRRLAGVETQYF. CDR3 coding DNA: TGTGCCAGCAGAAGACTAGCGGGGGTAGAGACCCAGTACTTC.

CDR3 bases: TGTGCCAGCAGCCGTACGGCAGGGCGAGAGACCCAGTACTTC. Its protein is CASSRTAGRETQYF. V usage is TRBV3-1 and J usage is TRBJ2-5; D might be TRBD1 (5 bases). The CDR3 runs 14 residues. Germline V CDR1 and CDR2: LGHDT, YNNKEL (reference sequence). V lost 4 bases, J lost 4 bases, and 13 bases lay in between.

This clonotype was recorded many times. DNA of the CDR3: TGTGCCAGCACTATGGGACCGACGAGCTCCTACGAGCAGTACTTC. Translated, it gives CASTMGPTSSYEQYF. The J gene is TRBJ2-7, the V gene TRBV6-6; D tentatively reads TRBD1 or TRBD2 (5 bases each). The CDR3 runs 15 residues. Germline V gene lookup returns CDR1 MNHNY and CDR2 SVGAGI (reference sequence). Trimming pared 7 bases from V and 0 bases from J, leaving 16 bases between.

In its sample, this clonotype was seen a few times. CDR3 sequence reads: CASSQLPFRSSYNEQFF. As DNA, the CDR3 is TGTGCCAGCAGCCAACTCCCTTTTAGGAGCTCCTACAATGAGCAGTTCTTC. The chain combines TRBV3-1 with TRBJ2-1; no clear D. The CDR3 is made up of 17 amino acids. V lost 2 bases and J 0 bases, leaving 14 bases between the germline ends. In germline, CDR1 is LGHDT, CDR2 YNNKEL (reference sequence).

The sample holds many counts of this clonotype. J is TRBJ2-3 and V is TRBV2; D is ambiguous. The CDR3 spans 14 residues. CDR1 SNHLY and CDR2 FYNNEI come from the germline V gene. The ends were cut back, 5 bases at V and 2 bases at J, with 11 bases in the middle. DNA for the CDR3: TGTGCCAGCAGTACGGGCAGAGTCACAGATACGCAGTATTTT. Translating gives CASSTGRVTDTQYF.

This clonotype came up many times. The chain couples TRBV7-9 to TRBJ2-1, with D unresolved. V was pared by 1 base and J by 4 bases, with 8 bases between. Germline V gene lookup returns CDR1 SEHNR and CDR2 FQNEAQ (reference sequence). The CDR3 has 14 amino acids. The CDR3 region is CASSLVASYNEQFF. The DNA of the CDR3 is TGTGCCAGCAGCTTAGTGGCCAGTTACAATGAGCAGTTCTTC.

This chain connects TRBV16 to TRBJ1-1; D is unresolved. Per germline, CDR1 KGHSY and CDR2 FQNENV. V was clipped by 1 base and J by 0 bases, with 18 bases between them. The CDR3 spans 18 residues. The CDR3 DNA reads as TGTGCCAGCAGCCAATTAAAGGTTCTGAGACATGTGAACACTGAAGCTTTCTTT. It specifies CASSQLKVLRHVNTEAFF.

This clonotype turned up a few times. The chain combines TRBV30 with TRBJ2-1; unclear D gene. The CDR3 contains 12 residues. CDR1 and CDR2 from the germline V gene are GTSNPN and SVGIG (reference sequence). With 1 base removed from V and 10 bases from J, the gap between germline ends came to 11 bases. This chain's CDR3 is CAWSASTREQFF. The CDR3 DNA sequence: TGTGCCTGGAGTGCCTCGACCCGGGAGCAGTTCTTC.

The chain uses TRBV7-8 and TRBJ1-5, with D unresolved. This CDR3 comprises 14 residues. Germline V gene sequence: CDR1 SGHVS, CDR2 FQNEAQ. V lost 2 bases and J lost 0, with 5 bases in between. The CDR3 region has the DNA TGTGCCAGCAGCTTACGAGGTAGCAATCAGCCCCAGCATTTT. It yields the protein CASSLRGSNQPQHF.

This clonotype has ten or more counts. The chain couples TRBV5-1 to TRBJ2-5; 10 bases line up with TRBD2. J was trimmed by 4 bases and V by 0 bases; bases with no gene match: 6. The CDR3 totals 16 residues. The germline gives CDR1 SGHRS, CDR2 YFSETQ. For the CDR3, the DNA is TGCGCCAGCAGCTTGGAACTAGCGGGATTGCGAGAGACCCAGTACTTC. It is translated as CASSLELAGLRETQYF.

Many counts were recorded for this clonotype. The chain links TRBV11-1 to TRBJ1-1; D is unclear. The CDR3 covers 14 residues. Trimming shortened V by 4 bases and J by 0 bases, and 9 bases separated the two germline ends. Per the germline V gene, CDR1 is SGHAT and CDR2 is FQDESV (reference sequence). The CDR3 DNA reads TGTGCCAGCAGCTCAACTTGGGTGAACACTGAAGCTTTCTTT. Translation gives CASSSTWVNTEAFF.

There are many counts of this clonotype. The CDR3 DNA sequence: TGTGCCAGCAGCCGGAATATGCCTAGCGGGAGCAATGAGCAGTTCTTC. Protein sequence: CASSRNMPSGSNEQFF. The chain couples TRBV3-1 to TRBJ2-1, with 10 positions matching TRBD2. Germline trimming cut 4 bases from V and 6 bases from J; bases unmatched to any gene: 9. Looked up from germline, CDR1 is LGHDT and CDR2 is YNNKEL (reference sequence). The CDR3 length is 16 residues.

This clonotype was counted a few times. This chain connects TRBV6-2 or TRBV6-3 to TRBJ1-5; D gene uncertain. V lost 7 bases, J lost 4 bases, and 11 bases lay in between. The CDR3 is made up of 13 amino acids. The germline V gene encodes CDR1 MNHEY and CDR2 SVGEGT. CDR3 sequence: CASMNGGNQPQHF. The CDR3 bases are TGTGCCAGCATGAACGGAGGGAATCAGCCCCAGCATTTT.

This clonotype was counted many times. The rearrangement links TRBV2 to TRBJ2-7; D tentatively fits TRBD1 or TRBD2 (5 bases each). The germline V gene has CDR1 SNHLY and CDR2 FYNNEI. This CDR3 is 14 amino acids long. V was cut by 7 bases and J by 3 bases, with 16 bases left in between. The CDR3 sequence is CASKPGTVGYEQYF. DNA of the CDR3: TGTGCCAGCAAGCCCGGGACGGTCGGCTACGAGCAGTACTTC.

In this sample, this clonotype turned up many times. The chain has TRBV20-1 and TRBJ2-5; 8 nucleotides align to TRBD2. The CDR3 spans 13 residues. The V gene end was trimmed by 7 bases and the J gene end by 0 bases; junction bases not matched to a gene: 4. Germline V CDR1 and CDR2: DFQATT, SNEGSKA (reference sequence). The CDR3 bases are TGCAGTGTCGGGGGGGGCCACCAAGAGACCCAGTACTTC. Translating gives CSVGGGHQETQYF.